The clone carrying this T cell receptor beta chain has a handful of counts. Antigen unknown. This entry belongs to a study of T cell repertoires in cytomegalovirus infection. The overall study: Researchers turned to recently identified HLA-C-restricted CMV epitopes as well as well-studied HLA-B-restricted ones.

TCRdb re-called the reads with MiXCR, one entry per CDR3 protein. Here the sample spans around 710,000 distinct CDR3 sequences, almost 30% being singletons. Between the trimmed V and J ends, which lost 3 bases and 2 bases, there was a span of 10 bases. The germline gives CDR1 SGHVS, CDR2 FNYEAQ. CDR3 length: 14 residues. The V call is TRBV7-6, the J call TRBJ2-5; possibly TRBD1 for D (5 bases). The clonotype comes from a human donor in good health (CMV status not recorded). Some clones in this sample may be carry-over from other donors' samples. The sequences come from cultured CD8+ T cells from PBMCs, collected from culture after CMV antigen stimulation. The CDR3, as DNA: TGTGCCAGCAGCTTTAAGGGGAAACAAGAGACCCAGTACTTC. Residues: CASSFKGKQETQYF.